The rows below give T cell receptor beta chains drawn from one sample of a study of blood T cells in healthy people across ages. Each CDR3 protein is one row after TCRdb ran MiXCR on the 5' RACE reads. The sample gives 800,000 or so distinct CDR3 sequences, around 62% of which show up once; around 30% is in the top ten. Material: blood. The origin of the receptors is a man aged 30 to 39 in good health. CDR3s include the opening cysteine and the closing phenylalanine or tryptophan. D genes are given only for firm matches. Clone sizes are given selectively: once, few, many, or a class where the clone is expanded.

clone_size: .; v_call: TRBV12-3/TRBV12-4; d_call: .; j_call: TRBJ1-1; cdr3_nt: TGTGCCAGCAGTTTAGTTTCGATCTTCCGGACTCTGGGCAACACTGAAGCTTTCTTT; cdr3_aa: CASSLVSIFRTLGNTEAFF
clone_size: .; v_call: TRBV4-3; d_call: TRBD1; j_call: TRBJ1-2; cdr3_nt: TGCGCCAGCAGCCGCCGAACAGGGGGCTATGGCTACACCTTC; cdr3_aa: CASSRRTGGYGYTF
clone_size: .; v_call: TRBV5-1; d_call: .; j_call: TRBJ1-6; cdr3_nt: TGCGCCAGCAGCCTTACCGGGACGGTGCGCTCACCCCTCCACTTT; cdr3_aa: CASSLTGTVRSPLHF
clone_size: .; v_call: TRBV6-1; d_call: .; j_call: TRBJ2-7; cdr3_nt: TGCCGCAGCTCCGGTGGCTCCGGCTACGAGCAGTACTTC; cdr3_aa: CRSSGGSGYEQYF
clone_size: few; v_call: TRBV5-1; d_call: TRBD2; j_call: TRBJ2-5; cdr3_nt: TGCGCCAGCAGCTTTGCGCCGGGAGGAGAAGAGACCCAGTACTTC; cdr3_aa: CASSFAPGGEETQYF
clone_size: .; v_call: TRBV28; d_call: .; j_call: TRBJ2-1; cdr3_nt: TGTGCCAGCAGTTGGACACGTGCATCCCCTAGCAGAAACAATGAGCAGTTCTTC; cdr3_aa: CASSWTRASPSRNNEQFF
clone_size: few; v_call: TRBV9; d_call: TRBD1; j_call: TRBJ2-7; cdr3_nt: TGTGCCAGCAGCGTAGGGGAGACAGGGAATTACGAGCAGTACTTC; cdr3_aa: CASSVGETGNYEQYF
clone_size: .; v_call: TRBV20-1; d_call: TRBD2; j_call: TRBJ2-3; cdr3_nt: TGCAGTGCCGAGAGTCACTTCATATTTAGCGGGGGGGTCCCTAGCACAGATACGCAGTATTTT; cdr3_aa: CSAESHFIFSGGVPSTDTQYF
clone_size: few; v_call: TRBV7-9; d_call: .; j_call: TRBJ1-5; cdr3_nt: TGTGCCAGCAGCTTGGGTCGCAATCAGCCCCAGCATTTT; cdr3_aa: CASSLGRNQPQHF
clone_size: .; v_call: TRBV4-2; d_call: TRBD1; j_call: TRBJ2-7; cdr3_nt: TGTGCCAGCAGCCAAGAGGTATGGGACAGCTCCTACGAGCAGTACTTC; cdr3_aa: CASSQEVWDSSYEQYF
clone_size: .; v_call: TRBV19; d_call: .; j_call: TRBJ2-3; cdr3_nt: TGTGCCAGTATCGGGGCAGATACGCAGTATTTT; cdr3_aa: CASIGADTQYF
clone_size: .; v_call: TRBV7-9; d_call: .; j_call: TRBJ1-1; cdr3_nt: TGTGCCAGCAGTCTAGGGGAGGTGAACACTGAAGCTTTCTTT; cdr3_aa: CASSLGEVNTEAFF
clone_size: .; v_call: TRBV10-3; d_call: .; j_call: TRBJ2-7; cdr3_nt: TGTGCCATCAGTGAGATGGAATACGAGCAGTACTTC; cdr3_aa: CAISEMEYEQYF
clone_size: once; v_call: TRBV4-3; d_call: TRBD1; j_call: TRBJ2-7; cdr3_nt: TGCGCCAGCAGCCACGCGGGACAGGGCCTTTCCGAGCAGTACTTC; cdr3_aa: CASSHAGQGLSEQYF
clone_size: .; v_call: TRBV4-3; d_call: TRBD2; j_call: TRBJ2-5; cdr3_nt: TGCGCCAGCAGCCAGTCACTAGCGGGAGGGCCTGTGGGAGAGACCCAGTACTTC; cdr3_aa: CASSQSLAGGPVGETQYF
clone_size: .; v_call: TRBV6-6; d_call: .; j_call: TRBJ1-5; cdr3_nt: TGTGCCAGCAGGGTACAGGGTCCCTCATTTGGCAATCAGCCCCAGCATTTT; cdr3_aa: CASRVQGPSFGNQPQHF
clone_size: .; v_call: TRBV20-1; d_call: .; j_call: TRBJ2-7; cdr3_nt: TGCAGTGCTAGATCCGGAAAGCCCTACGAGCAGTACTTC; cdr3_aa: CSARSGKPYEQYF
clone_size: .; v_call: TRBV4-3; d_call: TRBD1; j_call: TRBJ1-4; cdr3_nt: TGCGCCAGCAGCCAAGACCTTGGGGGACAGGGCGGGTATGAAAAACTGTTTTTT; cdr3_aa: CASSQDLGGQGGYEKLFF
clone_size: .; v_call: TRBV6-2/TRBV6-3; d_call: .; j_call: TRBJ2-3; cdr3_nt: TGTGCCAGCAGACTCGACGCCCGTCTCGCAGATACGCAGTATTTT; cdr3_aa: CASRLDARLADTQYF
clone_size: .; v_call: TRBV4-3; d_call: TRBD1; j_call: TRBJ2-1; cdr3_nt: TGCGCCAGCAGCCAAAAGGGGGACAGGGAGTTCGGCTCCTACAATGAGCAGTTCTTC; cdr3_aa: CASSQKGDREFGSYNEQFF
clone_size: .; v_call: TRBV2; d_call: .; j_call: TRBJ1-5; cdr3_nt: TGTGCCAGCAGTACAGGGTCACAGCAGCCCCAGCATTTT; cdr3_aa: CASSTGSQQPQHF
clone_size: .; v_call: TRBV7-3; d_call: TRBD2; j_call: TRBJ2-2; cdr3_nt: TGTGCCAGCAGTCAAGGACTAGCGAGGAACACCGGGGAGCTGTTTTTT; cdr3_aa: CASSQGLARNTGELFF
clone_size: few; v_call: TRBV18; d_call: TRBD2; j_call: TRBJ2-3; cdr3_nt: TGTGCCAGCTCCCCGAGAACAGGACTAGCGGGGGAAGATACGCAGTATTTT; cdr3_aa: CASSPRTGLAGEDTQYF
clone_size: few; v_call: TRBV6-5; d_call: .; j_call: TRBJ2-5; cdr3_nt: TGTGCCAGCAGTCCCGGCGAAATGGCGGAGACCCAGTACTTC; cdr3_aa: CASSPGEMAETQYF
clone_size: .; v_call: TRBV7-6; d_call: TRBD2; j_call: TRBJ2-7; cdr3_nt: TGTGCCAGCAGCCTTCGGACTAGCGGGGGGTTCGAGCAGTACTTC; cdr3_aa: CASSLRTSGGFEQYF
clone_size: .; v_call: TRBV4-2; d_call: TRBD1; j_call: TRBJ1-2; cdr3_nt: TGTGCCAGCAGCCAAGATGGACAGGGGGCGACCTATGGCTACACCTTC; cdr3_aa: CASSQDGQGATYGYTF
clone_size: few; v_call: TRBV12-3/TRBV12-4; d_call: .; j_call: TRBJ2-1; cdr3_nt: TGTGCCAGCAGGAGGGGGGCGATCTCCTACAATGAGCAGTTCTTC; cdr3_aa: CASRRGAISYNEQFF
clone_size: .; v_call: TRBV2; d_call: .; j_call: TRBJ1-2; cdr3_nt: TGTGCCAGCAGTACTACAGGGTTAGCTAACTATGGCTACACCTTC; cdr3_aa: CASSTTGLANYGYTF
clone_size: once; v_call: TRBV7-2; d_call: .; j_call: TRBJ2-7; cdr3_nt: TGTGCCAGCAGCCGCCAGGGGAGCTCCTACAATGAGCAGTACTTC; cdr3_aa: CASSRQGSSYNEQYF
clone_size: .; v_call: TRBV5-1; d_call: .; j_call: TRBJ2-4; cdr3_nt: TGCGCCAGCAGCCCAGGGACGGTAGGACTAGCCAAAAACATTCAGTACTTC; cdr3_aa: CASSPGTVGLAKNIQYF
clone_size: .; v_call: TRBV20-1; d_call: .; j_call: TRBJ2-7; cdr3_nt: TGCAGTGCTATGGATGTGGGGTCGGGCTACGAGCAGTACTTC; cdr3_aa: CSAMDVGSGYEQYF
clone_size: few; v_call: TRBV5-6; d_call: .; j_call: TRBJ2-4; cdr3_nt: TGTGCCAGCAGGCCGGGGGAGGAAGCCAAAAACATTCAGTACTTC; cdr3_aa: CASRPGEEAKNIQYF
clone_size: .; v_call: TRBV28; d_call: .; j_call: TRBJ2-1; cdr3_nt: TGTGCCAGCAGTGCCCGAAGCCCCTCCTACAATGAGCAGTTCTTC; cdr3_aa: CASSARSPSYNEQFF
clone_size: few; v_call: TRBV10-3; d_call: TRBD2; j_call: TRBJ2-3; cdr3_nt: TGTGCCATCAGTGAGTTTGAGCGGGGAAATGCAGATACGCAGTATTTT; cdr3_aa: CAISEFERGNADTQYF
clone_size: .; v_call: TRBV29-1; d_call: TRBD1; j_call: TRBJ1-1; cdr3_nt: TGCAGCGTTGGGAGGGGGCACATGAACACTGAAGCTTTCTTT; cdr3_aa: CSVGRGHMNTEAFF
clone_size: .; v_call: TRBV27; d_call: .; j_call: TRBJ2-7; cdr3_nt: TGTGCCAGCAGTTGGGACGGGCCCTCCTACGAGCAGTACTTC; cdr3_aa: CASSWDGPSYEQYF
clone_size: .; v_call: TRBV28; d_call: .; j_call: TRBJ1-4; cdr3_nt: TGTGCCAGCAGTCTCCCAGTGGGGGCAATTAATGAAAAACTGTTTTTT; cdr3_aa: CASSLPVGAINEKLFF
clone_size: few; v_call: TRBV6-5; d_call: TRBD1; j_call: TRBJ2-7; cdr3_nt: TGTGCCAGCAGACTCCGGGACAGGCTCTACGAGCAGTACTTC; cdr3_aa: CASRLRDRLYEQYF
clone_size: .; v_call: TRBV29-1; d_call: .; j_call: TRBJ2-1; cdr3_nt: TGCAGCGTTGTCGGGGGAGGTCTAGATGAGCAGTTCTTC; cdr3_aa: CSVVGGGLDEQFF
clone_size: .; v_call: TRBV20-1; d_call: .; j_call: TRBJ1-5; cdr3_nt: TGCAGTGCTTCACACCGGCAGGGGCAGCCCCAGCATTTT; cdr3_aa: CSASHRQGQPQHF
clone_size: .; v_call: TRBV29-1; d_call: .; j_call: TRBJ1-2; cdr3_nt: TGCAGCGTTGACTCGGGGTTTCTGGGCTACACCTTC; cdr3_aa: CSVDSGFLGYTF
clone_size: .; v_call: TRBV7-2; d_call: .; j_call: TRBJ2-2; cdr3_nt: TGTGCCAGCAGCTTCAACGTGGCAAGAACTGGGGAGCTGTTTTTT; cdr3_aa: CASSFNVARTGELFF
clone_size: .; v_call: TRBV29-1; d_call: .; j_call: TRBJ1-4; cdr3_nt: TGCAGCGTAACAGGCGGGGCGACTGAAAAACTGTTTTTT; cdr3_aa: CSVTGGATEKLFF
clone_size: .; v_call: TRBV29-1; d_call: TRBD1; j_call: TRBJ2-7; cdr3_nt: TGCAGCGTTGAAGGGCCTTCGGACAGGGGATACGAGCAGTACTTC; cdr3_aa: CSVEGPSDRGYEQYF
clone_size: .; v_call: TRBV5-1; d_call: .; j_call: TRBJ2-5; cdr3_nt: TGCGCCAGCAGATGGGGAGGTTGGCAGTACTTC; cdr3_aa: CASRWGGWQYF
clone_size: .; v_call: TRBV5-1; d_call: .; j_call: TRBJ2-5; cdr3_nt: TGCGCCAGCAGCTCGGGACGGATACAAGAGACCCAGTACTTC; cdr3_aa: CASSSGRIQETQYF
clone_size: .; v_call: TRBV25-1; d_call: .; j_call: TRBJ1-6; cdr3_nt: TGTGCCAGCAGTAATAGGGTTGGCTCACCCCTCCACTTT; cdr3_aa: CASSNRVGSPLHF
clone_size: once; v_call: TRBV4-3; d_call: TRBD2; j_call: TRBJ2-3; cdr3_nt: TGCGCCAGCAGCCAGGGGACTAGCGAGTTGGATACGCAGTATTTT; cdr3_aa: CASSQGTSELDTQYF